This T cell receptor (beta chain) was identified during a study of T cell repertoires in cytomegalovirus infection. Background on the study: The authors relied on CMV epitopes, both recently identified HLA-C-restricted and well-studied HLA-B-restricted. It was the public TCR beta signatures that indicated both CMV infection and matching HLA type.

This CDR3 has 11 residues. CDR1 and CDR2 (germline): LNHDA, SQIVND (reference sequence). Trimming removed 7 bases from V and 9 bases from J, with 10 bases in between. Study-level points and caveats: There were carriers of CMV plus the relevant HLA, and cumulative public TCR beta family frequency identified them. HLA-C-restricted CMV-specific TCR beta clonotypes prevailed in the ex vivo response.

TCRdb re-called the reads through MiXCR, storing one row per CDR3 protein. The sample includes about 310,000 distinct CDR3 sequences, around 25% of them seen just once. In the case of this clonotype: The antigen remains undetermined.

The sequence was obtained from a human donor in good health (CMV status not recorded). Some clones in this sample may be carry-over from other donors' samples. Sequenced here: cultured PBMCs, sampled from culture after CMV antigen stimulation. The V call is TRBV19, the J call TRBJ2-1; D gene uncertain. In DNA form, the CDR3 reads TGTGCCAGTAATAGGGTTGGTGAGCAGTTCTTC. It specifies CASNRVGEQFF.